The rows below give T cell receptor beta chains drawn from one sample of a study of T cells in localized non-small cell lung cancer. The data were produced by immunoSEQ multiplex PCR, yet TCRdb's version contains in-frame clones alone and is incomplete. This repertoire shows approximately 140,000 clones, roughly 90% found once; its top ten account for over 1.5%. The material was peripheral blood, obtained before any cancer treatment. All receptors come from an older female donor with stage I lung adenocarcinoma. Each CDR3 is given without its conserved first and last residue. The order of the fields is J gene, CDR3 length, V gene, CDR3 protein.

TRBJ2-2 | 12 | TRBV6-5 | ASRDGENTGELF
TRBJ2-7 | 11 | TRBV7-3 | ASSQSGPGEQY
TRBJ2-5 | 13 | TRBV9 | ASSVGPSGRAGPY
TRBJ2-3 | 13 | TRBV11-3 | ASSLEGTSGDTQY
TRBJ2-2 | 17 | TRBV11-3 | ASSQGGRTGRTGTGELF
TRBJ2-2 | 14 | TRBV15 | ATSGQREGLTGELF
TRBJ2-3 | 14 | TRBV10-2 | ASSDRARSPPDTQY
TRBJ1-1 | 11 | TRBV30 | AWATNLNTEAF
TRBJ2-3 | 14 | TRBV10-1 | ASSKRLAGGGDTQY
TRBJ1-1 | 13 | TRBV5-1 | ASSLDTGPNTEAF
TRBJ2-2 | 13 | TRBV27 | ASRTGVRGTGELF
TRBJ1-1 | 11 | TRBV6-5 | ASILPGASEAF
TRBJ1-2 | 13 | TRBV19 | ASSSQGGFNYGYT
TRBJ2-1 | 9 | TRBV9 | ASSTNNEQF
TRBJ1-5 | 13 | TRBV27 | ASSLLGVSNQPQH
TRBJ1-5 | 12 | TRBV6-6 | ASSLLGGREPQH
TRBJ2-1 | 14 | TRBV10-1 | ASSGQTSGDYNEQF
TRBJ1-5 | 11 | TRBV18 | ASSGSLNQPQH
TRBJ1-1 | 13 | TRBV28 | ASSLLGGDDTEAF
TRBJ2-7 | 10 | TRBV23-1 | ASRQSSYEQY
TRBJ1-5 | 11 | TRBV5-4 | ASSLGGHEPQH
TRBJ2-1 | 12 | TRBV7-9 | ASSLDRGIDEQF
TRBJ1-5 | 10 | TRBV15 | ATSRDFQPQH
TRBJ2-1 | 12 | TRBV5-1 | ASSLGAGENEQF
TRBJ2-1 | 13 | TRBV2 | ASIGGLAGGGEQF
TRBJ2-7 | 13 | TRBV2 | ASSEYKEGPYEQY
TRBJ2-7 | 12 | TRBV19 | ASSTRDRVFEQY
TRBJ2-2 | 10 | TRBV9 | ASSVGGGELF
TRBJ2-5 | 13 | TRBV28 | ASSLREKLQETQY
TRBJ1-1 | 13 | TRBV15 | ATSRETGLSTEAF
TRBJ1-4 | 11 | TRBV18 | ASSPRQGEKLF
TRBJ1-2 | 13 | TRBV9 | ASSVDPDRAYGYT